The 23 T cell receptor beta chains below were found in one sample sequenced in a study of blood T cell repertoires in COVID-19. Data came from immunoSEQ multiplex PCR; TCRdb stores just in-frame clones and leaves some out. In the table there are 250,000 to 400,000 clones, under 90% of which are singletons. Sequencing was performed on peripheral blood. Source of these receptors: a woman in her 30s with COVID-19, enrolled during active disease.

V is TRBV5-4 and J is TRBJ2-6, with 8 bases lining up with TRBD1. V dropped 0 bases and J dropped 1; count of bases not matched to a gene: 3. Germline lookup yields CDR1 SGHNT and CDR2 YYREEE (reference sequence). The CDR3 runs to 17 residues. CDR3 DNA sequence: TGTGCCAGCAGCTTGGGGGACAGGCTTTCTGGGGCCAACGTCCTGACTTTC. This sequence encodes CASSLGDRLSGANVLTF.

The rearrangement joins TRBV10-3 to TRBJ1-2; weak D call: TRBD1 (5 bases). Germline CDR1 is ENHRY and CDR2 is SYGVKD. This CDR3 contains 15 residues. The germline V and J ends were trimmed by 5 bases and 3 bases, with 16 bases remaining between them. The CDR3 protein is CAISQGLGRDYGYTF. CDR3 sequence (DNA): TGTGCCATCAGTCAGGGACTCGGTCGTGACTATGGCTACACCTTC.

This sequence joins TRBV6-5 and TRBJ2-1; TRBD1 might be the D (5 bases). This CDR3 comprises 16 residues. Germline V gene sequence: CDR1 MNHEY, CDR2 SVGAGI. Between the trimmed V and J ends, which lost 4 bases and 0 bases, there was a span of 13 bases. The CDR3, as DNA: TGTGCCAGCAGTTCAGGGCGAACGAGCTCCTACAATGAGCAGTTCTTC. This sequence encodes CASSSGRTSSYNEQFF.

To note about this clone: The same CDR3 also results from other DNA sequences found in this sample. The chain combines TRBV27 with TRBJ2-7; 10 nucleotides match TRBD2. The CDR3 has 14 amino acids. J lost 0 bases, V lost 8 bases, and 4 bases had no gene match. CDR1 and CDR2 from the germline V gene are MNHEY and SMNVEV (reference sequence). The CDR3 spells CASSLAGASYEQYF. CDR3 nucleotide sequence: TGTGCCAGCTCGCTAGCGGGAGCCTCCTACGAGCAGTACTTC.

This chain's CDR3 is CASSEIAGTNTGELFF. CDR3 coding DNA: TGTGCCAGCAGTGAAATAGCGGGAACGAACACCGGGGAGCTGTTTTTT. The chain joins TRBV2 to TRBJ2-2, with 8 bases identical to TRBD2. The CDR3 covers 16 residues. Trimming cost V 2 bases and J 0 bases; bases outside gene matches: 2. Germline V gene lookup returns CDR1 SNHLY and CDR2 FYNNEI.

The genes are TRBV18 and TRBJ1-1; 7 bases align to TRBD1. V gave up 3 bases and J gave up 10 bases; unmatched junction bases: 5. The CDR3 is 12 amino acids. Germline CDR1 and CDR2: KGHSH and LQKENI. DNA for the CDR3: TGTGCCAGCTCACCCCCGCAGGGGGGAGCTTTCTTT. Protein sequence: CASSPPQGGAFF.

The V gene is TRBV18, the J gene TRBJ2-5; D is perhaps TRBD1 (6 bases). The CDR3 has 14 residues. Germline loops: CDR1 KGHSH, CDR2 LQKENI. Trimming stripped 6 bases from V and 0 bases from J, with 11 bases between. The CDR3 DNA sequence: TGTGCCAGCTCGCTAAACAGGGACCAAGAGACCCAGTACTTC. Translated, it gives CASSLNRDQETQYF.

This clone was recorded a few times. V usage is TRBV3-1 (or the pseudogene TRBV3-2) and J usage is TRBJ2-1, with a weak D call TRBD2 (5 bases). Trimming pared 5 bases from V and 9 bases from J, leaving 17 bases between. The CDR3 has 14 residues. CDR1 LGHDT and CDR2 YNNKEL come from the germline V gene (reference sequence). The CDR3 DNA reads as TGTGCCAGCAGCGATGGACTGGTCGGCGGTGAGCAGTTCTTC. This translates into CASSDGLVGGEQFF.

This sequence joins TRBV6-5 and TRBJ2-3, with 7 bases matching TRBD1. J gave up 4 bases and V 7 bases, and 8 bases lay outside the gene matches. The germline CDR1 and CDR2 sequences are MNHEY and SVGAGI. The CDR3 contains 14 residues. The CDR3 reads CASTLTGTPDTQYF. The CDR3 region has the DNA TGTGCCAGCACTCTGACAGGGACGCCAGATACGCAGTATTTT.

This chain joins TRBV6-1 and TRBJ1-1; the match to TRBD1 covers 7 bases. With 8 bases clipped from V and 0 bases from J, the junction kept 3 bases outside the gene matches. Germline V gene data show CDR1 as MNHNS and CDR2 as SASEGT. There are 13 residues in the CDR3. This CDR3 is CASQQGMNTEAFF. The DNA for the CDR3 is TGTGCCAGCCAACAGGGGATGAACACTGAAGCTTTCTTT.

The chain is built from TRBV4-2 and TRBJ2-2; maybe TRBD1 (5 bases). The CDR3 is 15 amino acids. V shed 1 base and J shed 2 bases, with 8 bases lying between them. Germline V lookup: CDR1 LGHNA, CDR2 YNFKEQ. The CDR3 region is CASSQGTGNTGELFF. The CDR3 coding sequence is TGTGCCAGCAGCCAAGGAACAGGAAACACCGGGGAGCTGTTTTTT.

The rearrangement uses TRBV7-3 and TRBJ2-3, with 11 nucleotides matching TRBD2. CDR1 is SGHTA, CDR2 FQGTGA, per germline. V lost 6 bases and J lost 4; bases outside the gene matches: 6. The length of the CDR3 is 15 residues. DNA for the CDR3: TGTGCCAGCAGTATTAGCGGGGGGGCATCAGATACGCAGTATTTT. This translates into CASSISGGASDTQYF.

This clone occurred a few times. V and J are TRBV6-5 and TRBJ2-7; TRBD2 aligns across 8 bases. J gave up 0 bases and V 8 bases, and 6 bases lay outside the gene matches. The CDR3 loop spans 14 amino acids. Germline lookup yields CDR1 MNHEY and CDR2 SVGAGI. CDR3 nucleotides: TGTGCCAGCCATCGGGAGGGCTTCTCCTACGAGCAGTACTTC. Protein: CASHREGFSYEQYF.

The chain couples TRBV11-2 to TRBJ1-6; 9 bases are shared with TRBD1. Trimming cost V 2 bases and J 7 bases; bases outside gene matches: 6. The CDR3 covers 16 residues. The germline V gene encodes CDR1 SGHAT and CDR2 FQNNGV. CDR3 DNA sequence: TGTGCCAGCAGCTTATCCGGGACAGGGCGGAATTCACCCCTCCACTTT. Amino acids: CASSLSGTGRNSPLHF.

The chain is built from TRBV10-2 and TRBJ1-3; D not certain. CDR3 size: 17 residues. CDR1 and CDR2 from the germline V gene are WSHSY and SAAADI. The V gene lost 7 bases and the J gene lost 0 bases, with 19 bases spanning the gap. The CDR3 sequence is CASTDRLFRDSGNTIYF. In nucleotides, the CDR3 is TGCGCCAGCACTGACCGGTTATTCCGCGACTCTGGAAACACCATATATTTT.

The V and J genes are TRBV24-1 and TRBJ2-2, with D perhaps TRBD2 (5 bases). The V gene lost 3 bases and the J gene lost 4 bases, with 11 bases spanning the gap. This CDR3 is built from 15 residues. Per the germline V gene, CDR1 is KGHDR and CDR2 is SFDVKD. The CDR3 DNA is TGTGCCACCAGTGATAGCACTAGGTCCACCGGGGAGCTGTTTTTT. Residues: CATSDSTRSTGELFF.

The chain has TRBV5-4 and TRBJ1-6, with 10 positions matching TRBD1. V lost 4 bases to trimming and J lost 0 bases; unmatched junction nucleotides: 4. CDR3 size: 17 residues. Germline assignment: CDR1 SGHNT and CDR2 YYREEE (reference sequence). The CDR3 DNA follows: TGTGCCAGCAGCCCTAGGGACAGGGGCTCCTATAATTCACCCCTCCACTTT. Protein sequence: CASSPRDRGSYNSPLHF.

The rearrangement uses TRBV30 and TRBJ1-1; D is undetermined. This CDR3 region has 13 residues. V was shortened by 2 bases and J by 5 bases, with 12 bases between the two germline ends. Germline V CDR1 and CDR2: GTSNPN, SVGIG (reference sequence). The CDR3, as DNA: TGTGCCTGGAGTTCCTCCGGGGATACTGAAGCTTTCTTT. This gives the protein CAWSSSGDTEAFF.

This chain links TRBV30 with TRBJ1-5; a weak D match, TRBD1 (6 bases). From germline, CDR1 is GTSNPN and CDR2 SVGIG (reference sequence). The CDR3 covers 16 residues. Between the trimmed V and J ends, which lost 0 bases and 4 bases, there was a span of 16 bases. The CDR3 here is CAWSVGGAFLNQPQHF. The DNA of the CDR3 is TGTGCCTGGAGTGTAGGGGGGGCCTTTCTAAATCAGCCCCAGCATTTT.

Comments on this clone: Other DNA sequences from this sample encode an identical CDR3 as well. The chain uses TRBV30 and TRBJ1-1, with D possibly matching TRBD1 (5 bases). This CDR3 is 13 amino acids long. Looked up from germline, CDR1 is GTSNPN and CDR2 is SVGIG (reference sequence). V lost 4 bases, J lost 0 bases, and 9 bases lay in between. For the CDR3, the DNA is TGTGCCTGGAAAGACAGCATGAACACTGAAGCTTTCTTT. Its translation is CAWKDSMNTEAFF. The whole variable domain, remainder taken from reference TRBV30 and TRBJ1-1, is SQTIHQWPATLVQPVGSPLSLECTVEGTSNPNLYWYRQAAGRGLQLLFYSVGIGQISSEVPQNLSASRPQDRQFILSSKKLLLSDSGFYLCAWKDSMNTEAFFGQGTRLTVV.

The chain carries TRBV7-8 and TRBJ1-4; D is unclear. Trimming pared 1 base from V and 7 bases from J, leaving 7 bases between. CDR3 length: 13 amino acids. Germline CDR1 is SGHVS and CDR2 is FQNEAQ. The CDR3 DNA follows: TGTGCCAGCAGCTTAGTCTCTTCTGAAAAACTGTTTTTT. Amino acid sequence: CASSLVSSEKLFF. The complete variable domain, with remaining parts taken from reference TRBV7-8 and TRBJ1-4, reads GAGVSQSPRYKVAKRGQDVALRCDPISGHVSLFWYQQALGQGPEFLTYFQNEAQLDKSGLPSDRFFAERPEGSVSTLKIQRTQQEDSAVYLCASSLVSSEKLFFGSGTQLSVL.

J is TRBJ1-2 and V is TRBV19, with 9 bases lining up with TRBD1. CDR3 length: 14 residues. Per the germline V gene, CDR1 is LNHDA and CDR2 is SQIVND (reference sequence). J gave up 2 bases and V 6 bases, and 4 bases lay outside the gene matches. This chain's CDR3 is CASRRTGVNYGYTF. CDR3 nucleotides: TGTGCCAGTAGGAGGACAGGGGTAAACTATGGCTACACCTTC.

This chain connects TRBV3-1 (or the pseudogene TRBV3-2) to TRBJ2-1; D may be TRBD2 (5 bases). The V and J ends lost 4 bases and 15 bases respectively, with 19 bases between them. Germline V lookup: CDR1 LGHDT, CDR2 YNNKEL (reference sequence). The CDR3 length is 13 residues. CDR3 residues: CASSPRGMARGFF. As DNA, the CDR3 is TGTGCCAGCAGCCCCCGGGGAATGGCCCGAGGGTTCTTC.